Listed below are T cell receptor beta chains from one sample, sequenced in a study of T-cell reconstitution after alpha-beta-depleted transplantation in children. MiXCR, run by TCRdb on the PCR reads, gives a single entry per CDR3 protein. The sample records about 540,000 distinct CDR3 sequences, around 19% being singletons. The material sequenced was PBMCs from the stem cell graft donor, taken from the stem cell graft. The receptors here all came from a human donor who donated a stem cell graft to a child with acute lymphoblastic leukemia. Both conserved end residues are part of each CDR3. The D gene is left open where the match is weak. Size tells how often a clone was seen (once, few, many) or the class of an expanded clone, and some rows leave it out.

j_gene | d_gene | abundance | v_gene | CDR3nt | CDR3aa
TRBJ1-4 | - | - | TRBV12-3/TRBV12-4 | TGTGCCAGCAGTTTAACGGAAGGTTCTAATGAAAAACTGTTTTTT | CASSLTEGSNEKLFF
TRBJ2-2 | - | once | TRBV4-2 | TGTGCCAGCAGCCCGGTCCCGGCAGGGGGAGGTCGGACCGGGGAGCTGTTTTTT | CASSPVPAGGGRTGELFF
TRBJ1-5 | - | few | TRBV15 | TGTGCCACCAGCAGAGTTCCGAGTTATAATCAGCCCCAGCATTTT | CATSRVPSYNQPQHF
TRBJ1-2 | - | - | TRBV3-1 | TGTGCCAGCTCCAAAGAGGGTTTTCTGGATTGGCTTAACTATGGCTACACCTTC | CASSKEGFLDWLNYGYTF
TRBJ2-7 | - | - | TRBV5-1 | TGCGCCAGCAGCTCGGGCAGGGCCCTCGAGCAGTACTTC | CASSSGRALEQYF
TRBJ2-7 | - | - | TRBV12-3/TRBV12-4 | TGTGCCACCAGTTTCCCCCCAGAGGTGCAGCAGTACTTC | CATSFPPEVQQYF
TRBJ1-5 | TRBD1 | - | TRBV12-3/TRBV12-4 | TGTGCCAGCAGCTACGGGACAGGGTATCAGCCCCAGCATTTT | CASSYGTGYQPQHF
TRBJ2-7 | - | - | TRBV9 | TGTGCCAGCAGCGTAGTTCCCCCACACTACGAGCAGTACTTC | CASSVVPPHYEQYF
TRBJ2-1 | - | - | TRBV20-1 | TGCAGTGCCCAGGCTGTTAGAATACATAATCTAAACAATGAGCAGTTCTTC | CSAQAVRIHNLNNEQFF
TRBJ1-1 | TRBD1 | few | TRBV4-1 | TGCGCCAGCAGGACTAATACAGGGGTCACTGAAGCTTTCTTT | CASRTNTGVTEAFF
TRBJ2-1 | TRBD1 | many | TRBV5-1 | TGCGCCAGCAGCTTGGGTCCGACAGGGGGATACAATGAGCAGTTCTTC | CASSLGPTGGYNEQFF
TRBJ2-3 | TRBD2 | few | TRBV5-1 | TGCGCCAGCAGCTTAAGAGTGGGACTAGCGGGGGCAGATACGCAGTATTTT | CASSLRVGLAGADTQYF
TRBJ2-2 | TRBD2 | few | TRBV10-2 | TGCGCCAGCAGAACCAAGCGGGAGGGCCACACCGGGGAGCTGTTTTTT | CASRTKREGHTGELFF
TRBJ2-3 | - | many | TRBV6-1 | TGTGCCAGCAGTCGCGGGGACAGTCACACAGATACGCAGTATTTT | CASSRGDSHTDTQYF
TRBJ1-5 | TRBD1 | - | TRBV4-1 | TGCGCCAGCAGCCAGGGGACAGGGGTTCAGCCCCAGCATTTT | CASSQGTGVQPQHF
TRBJ2-1 | TRBD2 | few | TRBV25-1 | TGTGCCAGCAGTGAATTGGTAGCGGGAGAGCGTAGCAATGAGCAGTTCTTC | CASSELVAGERSNEQFF
TRBJ2-5 | - | few | TRBV7-3 | TGTGCCAGCAGCTTATTGGGTGGGGCAGAAGAGACCCAGTACTTC | CASSLLGGAEETQYF
TRBJ2-7 | TRBD1 | few | TRBV29-1 | TGCAGCGTTTCGTACCGGGACAGGGGCTACGAGCAGTACTTC | CSVSYRDRGYEQYF
TRBJ1-5 | - | - | TRBV11-1 | TGTGCCAGCAGCTTATGTGGGACCGAGAAATATAGCAATCAGCCCCAGCATTTT | CASSLCGTEKYSNQPQHF
TRBJ1-3 | - | - | TRBV7-9 | TGTGCCAGCACCCTCCGAGGGACTACTGGAAACACCATATATTTT | CASTLRGTTGNTIYF
TRBJ2-5 | TRBD1 | - | TRBV4-1 | TGCGCCAGCAGCCAGACAGGGATGAGAGAGACCCAGTACTTC | CASSQTGMRETQYF
TRBJ2-7 | TRBD1 | - | TRBV29-1 | TGCAGCGTTGACTCCGGGACAGGCTATTACGAGCAGTACTTC | CSVDSGTGYYEQYF
TRBJ2-7 | - | few | TRBV5-5 | TGTGCCAGCAGCTCCCTTGGATCACGCGACGAGCAGTACTTC | CASSSLGSRDEQYF
TRBJ2-7 | TRBD2 | - | TRBV20-1 | TGCTGTGCTAGCTCGAGGAGGACTAGCGGTTACTACGAGCAGTACTTC | CCASSRRTSGYYEQYF
TRBJ2-3 | - | many | TRBV7-9 | TGTGCCAGCAGCTTAGCGCTTTCTTCGGGAAATACGCAGTATTTT | CASSLALSSGNTQYF
TRBJ2-1 | - | - | TRBV5-1 | TGCGCCAGCAGCTTGGCCTTTAGAGGCCTTAGCAATGAGCAGTTCTTC | CASSLAFRGLSNEQFF
TRBJ2-3 | TRBD2 | - | TRBV29-1 | TGCAGCGTCCCCCGGGGGGTATCTGCGCAGTATTTT | CSVPRGVSAQYF
TRBJ1-6 | TRBD1 | - | TRBV27 | TGTGCCAGCAGTTTATCCGGGACAGGGGGCTCACCCCTCCACTTT | CASSLSGTGGSPLHF
TRBJ1-1 | - | - | TRBV4-1 | TGCGCCAGCGCCGACATAGGCAGGGTAGACGGAGCTTTCTTT | CASADIGRVDGAFF
TRBJ2-2 | TRBD2 | - | TRBV27 | TGTGCCAGCAGTTTATCTTTGGAGGGACTAGCGGGAATGATCACCGGGGAGCTGTTTTTT | CASSLSLEGLAGMITGELFF
TRBJ1-1 | - | many | TRBV12-3/TRBV12-4 | TGTGCCAGCAGTCCCGGGGCTCCGAACACTGAAGCTTTCTTT | CASSPGAPNTEAFF
TRBJ2-2 | - | few | TRBV7-7 | TGTGCCAGCAGTCTCGGACACTACACCGGGGAGCTGTTTTTT | CASSLGHYTGELFF
TRBJ1-5 | - | - | TRBV4-2 | TGTGCCAGCAGCCAAGAACTACGCCTGGGTCAGCCCCAGCATTTT | CASSQELRLGQPQHF
TRBJ1-2 | - | few | TRBV7-2 | TGTGCCAGCAGCTCGAGATTACAGGGCAGCTATGGCTACACCTTC | CASSSRLQGSYGYTF
TRBJ2-5 | TRBD2 | few | TRBV3-1 | TGTGCCAGCCGGACTAGCGTAAAAGAGACCCAGTACTTC | CASRTSVKETQYF
TRBJ2-5 | - | many | TRBV7-3 | TGTGCCAGCTCTCCCGGGGGCCCCCAAGAGACCCAGTACTTC | CASSPGGPQETQYF
TRBJ2-1 | - | few | TRBV7-9 | TGTGCCAGCAGCTTAGCGGTGGGGTCCTCCAATGAGCAGTTCTTC | CASSLAVGSSNEQFF
TRBJ2-1 | TRBD2 | - | TRBV7-8 | TGTGCCAGCAGCCTAATTACCGGGACTAGCGGGAGCAATGAGCAGTTCTTC | CASSLITGTSGSNEQFF